The 17 T cell receptor beta chains reported below all come from one sample, sequenced in a study of blood T cell repertoires in COVID-19. Measured with immunoSEQ multiplex PCR; TCRdb has only the in-frame clones, and not every one. The sample holds 45,000 to 55,000 clones, about 86% seen once. Sequenced input: peripheral blood. These receptor sequences come from a human donor in a cohort sampled during active COVID-19.

V and J are TRBV7-6 and TRBJ2-1, with TRBD1 matching 8 bases. The CDR3 contains 16 residues. V lost 5 bases, J lost 0 bases, and 6 bases stayed unmatched. The germline gives CDR1 SGHVS, CDR2 FNYEAQ. CDR3 region: CASSITTGDSYNEQFF. CDR3 coding DNA: TGTGCCAGCAGCATTACGACAGGGGACTCCTACAATGAGCAGTTCTTC.

The chain is built from TRBV5-1 and TRBJ1-1; 9 bases map to TRBD1. The germline gives CDR1 SGHRS, CDR2 YFSETQ. The V and J ends lost 4 bases and 1 base, in that order; junction bases with no gene match: 8. This CDR3 comprises 16 residues. CDR3 nucleotide sequence: TGCGCCAGCAGCCCGGAGGACAGGGGAAAGAACACTGAAGCTTTCTTT. Translating it yields CASSPEDRGKNTEAFF.

As regards this clone: The junction does not match germline at one end; this may be a read error. The rearrangement joins TRBV7-7 to TRBJ2-3; TRBD2 is a possible D gene (5 bases). The germline CDR1 and CDR2 sequences are SSHAT and FNYEAQ (reference sequence). CDR3 length: 16 amino acids. The CDR3 DNA follows: TGTGCTAGCAGCTTAGGGCGCGGGTCCTCCACAGATACGCAGTATTTT. The encoded protein is CASSLGRGSSTDTQYF.

This clone was seen only once. The chain couples TRBV10-1 to TRBJ2-1, with 8 bases matching TRBD2. Trimming cost V 8 bases and J 8 bases; bases outside gene matches: 11. CDR1 and CDR2 from the germline V gene are WNHNN and SYGVQD (reference sequence). This CDR3 spans 14 amino acids. The CDR3 spells CASGAGGLGDEQFF. The CDR3 DNA reads as TGCGCCAGCGGCGCGGGGGGACTCGGCGATGAGCAGTTCTTC.

The chain is built from TRBV11-2 and TRBJ1-1, with D unresolved. The CDR3 consists of 14 residues. Germline-derived CDR1 and CDR2 are SGHAT and FQNNGV. V was pared by 4 bases and J by 0 bases, with 9 bases between. This chain's CDR3 is CASSWTDLNTEAFF. CDR3 nucleotides: TGTGCCAGCAGCTGGACTGACTTGAACACTGAAGCTTTCTTT.

The chain joins TRBV7-6 to TRBJ1-1; 8 nucleotides match TRBD1. CDR3 length equals 15 residues. The V gene's germline CDR1 is SGHVS and CDR2 FNYEAQ. V trimming: 5 bases; J trimming: 0 bases; junction bases outside the gene matches: 5. CDR3 nucleotide sequence: TGTGCCAGCAGCCCCAGACAGGGGATGAACACTGAAGCTTTCTTT. Protein sequence: CASSPRQGMNTEAFF.

In nucleotides, the CDR3 is TGTGCCAGCAGCTTCCTAGCGGGGGGCACAGATACGCAGTATTTT. Its protein product is CASSFLAGGTDTQYF. This chain joins TRBV9 and TRBJ2-3; the match to TRBD2 covers 10 bases. In germline, CDR1 is SGDLS, CDR2 YYNGEE. V shed 4 bases, J shed 1 base, and the junction held 3 bases outside the gene matches. The CDR3 totals 15 residues.

The V call is TRBV19, the J call TRBJ2-1, with D unclear. Per the germline V gene, CDR1 is LNHDA and CDR2 is SQIVND (reference sequence). V lost 1 base and J 0 bases, leaving 7 bases between the germline ends. The CDR3 has 15 amino acids. Written as DNA, the CDR3 is TGTGCCAGTAGTATAGCGATCGGCTCCTACAATGAGCAGTTCTTC. Translation gives CASSIAIGSYNEQFF.

A single count supports this clone. The gene calls are TRBV9 and TRBJ2-3; weak D call: TRBD2 (6 bases). This CDR3 spans 16 amino acids. Trimming left V 0 bases short and J 2 bases short, with 13 bases between. The germline gives CDR1 SGDLS, CDR2 YYNGEE. The CDR3 DNA follows: TGTGCCAGCAGCGTAGCTATTAGCGGCTACACAGATACGCAGTATTTT. Translated, it gives CASSVAISGYTDTQYF.

Points on this clone: The same CDR3 can be traced to other DNA sequences in this sample. This chain connects TRBV12-3 or TRBV12-4 to TRBJ2-1; possibly TRBD2 for D (6 bases). The CDR3 covers 13 residues. Trimming stripped 3 bases from V and 6 bases from J, with 9 bases between. In nucleotides, the CDR3 is TGTGCCAGCAGTTTCGGGGGAGGCAATGAGCAGTTCTTC. This encodes CASSFGGGNEQFF.

The chain is built from TRBV18 and TRBJ1-2; no definite D call. The ends were cut back, 2 bases at V and 3 bases at J, with 4 bases in the middle. CDR1 and CDR2 (germline): KGHSH, LQKENI. The CDR3 extends over 12 amino acids. The CDR3 region is CASSPTDYGYTF. CDR3 nucleotide sequence: TGTGCCAGCTCACCAACTGACTATGGCTACACCTTC.

The J gene is TRBJ2-1, the V gene TRBV2; 7 bases match TRBD1. CDR1 is SNHLY, CDR2 FYNNEI, per germline. CDR3 length equals 12 residues. Losses at the gene ends were 4 bases for V and 15 bases for J; bases not matched to a gene: 9. Here the CDR3 DNA reads TGTGCCAGCAGTGGGACAGGCGAACTGGGGTTCTTC. Amino acid sequence: CASSGTGELGFF.

In this sample, this clone turned up once. The rearrangement links TRBV27 to TRBJ2-3; no clear D gene. The V gene's germline CDR1 is MNHEY and CDR2 SMNVEV (reference sequence). The ends were cut back, 0 bases at V and 2 bases at J, with 9 bases in the middle. The CDR3 consists of 15 residues. CDR3 in amino acids: CASSLSESVTDTQYF. The CDR3 DNA reads TGTGCCAGCAGTTTATCGGAGAGTGTCACAGATACGCAGTATTTT.

This chain uses TRBV30 with TRBJ2-6, with TRBD2 matching 9 bases. This CDR3 region has 19 residues. The V segment lost 0 bases and the J segment 4 bases; nucleotides outside the gene matches: 13. Germline V lookup: CDR1 GTSNPN, CDR2 SVGIG (reference sequence). CDR3 nucleotide sequence: TGTGCCTGGAGTGTAAGATTTGGGCGGGGGGGCCCCGGGGCCAACGTCCTGACTTTC. Its translation is CAWSVRFGRGGPGANVLTF.

This clone came up a few times. The CDR3 DNA is TGCGCCAGCAGCCGGGACAGGGTGAACACTGAAGCTTTCTTT. Translated, it gives CASSRDRVNTEAFF. This chain connects TRBV5-1 to TRBJ1-1; 9 positions match TRBD1. Germline V CDR1 and CDR2: SGHRS, YFSETQ. J gave up 0 bases and V 4 bases, and 1 base lay outside the gene matches. The CDR3 length is 14 residues.

This clone was observed a handful of times. This rearrangement joins TRBV5-6 to TRBJ1-2; D gene uncertain. The V end lost 0 bases, the J end lost 2 bases, and 8 bases lay between the germline ends. The CDR3 is made up of 14 amino acids. From germline, CDR1 is SGHDT and CDR2 YYEEEE. This chain's CDR3 is CASSLVTENYGYTF. The DNA for the CDR3 is TGTGCCAGCAGCTTGGTCACTGAAAACTATGGCTACACCTTC. Looking up the rest from reference TRBV5-6 and TRBJ1-2 gives the full variable domain: DAGVTQSPTHLIKTRGQQVTLRCSPKSGHDTVSWYQQALGQGPQFIFQYYEEEERQRGNFPDRFSGHQFPNYSSELNVNALLLGDSALYLCASSLVTENYGYTFGSGTRLTVV.

The genes are TRBV5-1 and TRBJ1-6, with D unclear. Per germline, CDR1 SGHRS and CDR2 YFSETQ. The CDR3 runs 15 residues. V dropped 2 bases and J dropped 5 bases, with 11 bases sitting between them. The chain's CDR3 is CASSLGETNNSPLHF. CDR3 nucleotide sequence: TGCGCCAGCAGCTTAGGCGAGACAAATAATTCACCCCTCCACTTT.